Each of the 9 T cell receptor beta chains below was sequenced from the same sample in a study of T and B cells in COVID-19 patients. Blood genomic DNA input for TRB amplification was roughly 250-550 ng. TRB rearrangements were amplified by multiplex PCR with BIOMED2 TRB-A/B primers. Using its own MiXCR run on the multiplex PCR reads, TCRdb lists one record per CDR3 protein. The table has about 6,400 distinct CDR3 sequences, about 27% seen once. The specimen sequenced was blood. These receptor sequences come from a human donor with active COVID-19.

This clonotype is deemed medium-sized. The CDR3 loop is CASSYSLGPEQFF. CDR3 DNA: TGTGCCAGCAGTTACTCACTAGGACCCGAGCAGTTCTTC. The V gene is TRBV6-5, the J gene TRBJ2-1; maybe TRBD2 (5 bases). V was trimmed by 0 bases and J by 10 bases, leaving 10 bases between them. The CDR3 runs 13 residues. Germline V lookup: CDR1 MNHEY, CDR2 SVGAGI.

To note about this clonotype: The junction differs from germline at one of its ends, possibly a read error. The CDR3 region is CASSGTGGNEPQHF. The CDR3 nucleotides read TGTGCCAGTAGCGGGACAGGGGGCAATGAGCCCCAGCATTTT. The gene calls are TRBV19 and TRBJ1-5, with 12 bases that match TRBD1. Germline assignment: CDR1 LNHDA and CDR2 SQIVND (reference sequence). This CDR3 comprises 14 residues.

J is TRBJ1-2 and V is TRBV6-1; 7 nucleotides agree with TRBD1. Losses at the gene ends were 4 bases for V and 3 bases for J; bases not matched to a gene: 5. Germline V lookup: CDR1 MNHNS, CDR2 SASEGT. The CDR3 contains 14 residues. CDR3 residues: CASSAHTGDYGYTF. The CDR3 DNA reads TGTGCCAGCAGTGCACATACAGGGGACTATGGCTACACCTTC.

As regards this clonotype: A much larger clone differs from this one at a single base, so this may be a read error. V usage is TRBV18 and J usage is TRBJ2-7; D is unresolved. The germline V and J ends were trimmed by 7 bases and 4 bases, with 17 bases remaining between them. This CDR3 comprises 14 residues. The germline CDR1 and CDR2 sequences are KGHSH and LQKENI. The CDR3 region has the DNA TGTGCCAGCTTACCGTTGATGCAGCTTTACGAGCAGTACTTC. This codes for CASLPLMQLYEQYF.

This clonotype qualifies as medium-sized. V usage is TRBV6-5 and J usage is TRBJ2-7; 9 nucleotides line up with TRBD1. The CDR3 is made up of 15 amino acids. Germline V gene sequence: CDR1 MNHEY, CDR2 SVGAGI. V was pared by 3 bases and J by 1 base, with 4 bases of the junction left unmatched. CDR3 DNA: TGTGCCAGCAGTTATGGGACAGGGCCTTCCTACGAGCAGTACTTC. Translated: CASSYGTGPSYEQYF.

This clonotype was found a few times. The chain has TRBV5-4 and TRBJ1-4; D is unclear. The CDR3 contains 12 residues. V was shortened by 3 bases and J by 3 bases, with 3 bases between the two germline ends. Germline V gene sequence: CDR1 SGHNT, CDR2 YYREEE (reference sequence). The CDR3 protein is CASSWANEKLFF. The CDR3 DNA is TGTGCCAGCAGCTGGGCTAATGAAAAACTGTTTTTT. The full variable domain, rest sourced from reference TRBV5-4 and TRBJ1-4, is ETGVTQSPTHLIKTRGQQVTLRCSSQSGHNTVSWYQQALGQGPQFIFQYYREEENGRGNFPPRFSGLQFPNYSSELNVNALELDDSALYLCASSWANEKLFFGSGTQLSVL.

By its share, this clonotype is medium-sized. The gene calls are TRBV7-6 and TRBJ2-7; possible D gene TRBD1, 5 bases. Trimming removed 1 base from V and 5 bases from J, with 9 bases in between. Germline V CDR1 and CDR2: SGHVS, FNYEAQ. This CDR3 has 13 amino acids. CDR3 nucleotide sequence: TGTGCCAGCAGCTTAGTCCAAGGGGACGAGCAGTACTTC. Its protein product is CASSLVQGDEQYF.

With regard to this clonotype: This may arise from a read error, as a much more abundant clone is one base away. The chain carries TRBV18 and TRBJ2-1; TRBD2 aligns across 7 bases. This CDR3 comprises 15 residues. The trim removed 3 bases at V and 5 bases at J, leaving 7 bases unmatched. Germline values: CDR1 KGHSH, CDR2 LQKENI. This CDR3 is CASSPFLGGNNEQFF. The CDR3 nucleotides are TGTGCCAGCTCACCTTTTCTCGGGGGGAACAATGAGCAGTTCTTC.

This clonotype has just one count. This may stem from a read error, because a much larger clone lies one nucleotide away. This rearrangement joins TRBV11-1 to TRBJ2-5, with 9 bases that match TRBD2. J gave up 4 bases and V 1 base, and 13 bases lay outside the gene matches. The CDR3 length is 18 residues. Germline V gives CDR1 SGHAT, CDR2 FQDESV (reference sequence). CDR3 bases: TGTGCCAGCAGCTTAGGTGCGGATCAGCGGGGGGCCTTAGAGACCCAGTACTTC. Its translation is CASSLGADQRGALETQYF. Based on the CDR3 plus reference TRBV11-1 and TRBJ2-5, the full variable domain is EAEVAQSPRYKITEKSQAVAFWCDPISGHATLYWYRQILGQGPELLVQFQDESVVDDSQLPKDRFSAERLKGVDSTLKIQPAELGDSAMYLCASSLGADQRGALETQYFGPGTRLLVL.